This note documents a single T cell receptor beta chain sequence. Its antigen is as yet unknown. This sample stems from a study of cytomegalovirus exposure and HLA in healthy donors. Study at large: Tens of millions of unique TCRs from HLA-typed donors were held in an early release of data. Overall study results and limits: The authors considered a cluster of highly shared sequence variants likely to be a sequencing artifact.

V lost 5 bases, J lost 0 bases, and 17 bases lay in between. The CDR3 contains 17 residues. Germline values: CDR1 MNHNS, CDR2 SASEGT. Primers for the PCR totalled 60 Vbeta and 13 Jbeta. The repertoire was sequenced with immunoSEQ multiplex PCR; TCRdb's copy has only in-frame clones and lacks some. The sample includes around 110,000 clones, 81% of them seen just once. The V and J genes are TRBV6-1 and TRBJ1-5; perhaps TRBD1 as D (5 bases). The receptor comes from a woman aged 25 to 39 in good health and CMV-seronegative. The sequenced sample consisted of PBMCs. The chain's CDR3 is CASSQDGGGYSNQPQHF. The CDR3, as DNA: TGTGCCAGCAGTCAAGACGGGGGGGGATATAGCAATCAGCCCCAGCATTTT.